The 6 T cell receptor beta chains given below trace back to one sample, sequenced in a study of T-cell memory formation after mild COVID-19. A single record per CDR3 protein comes from TCRdb applying MiXCR to the 5' RACE reads. The table includes around 200,000 distinct CDR3 sequences, less than 20% detected once. The sequenced material came from PBMCs or a T cell subset sorted from them (not recorded which). Receptors were obtained from a man between 18 and 35 years old who had mild COVID-19 (a few samples of this study predate the infection). Cell type and time point are not known.

This chain joins TRBV27 and TRBJ2-5, with 10 bases that match TRBD2. Germline CDR1 MNHEY, CDR2 SMNVEV (reference sequence). This CDR3 spans 14 amino acids. With V trimmed by 6 bases and J by 8 bases, 9 bases remained unmatched. CDR3 sequence reads: CASRIAGGLETQYF. The CDR3 coding sequence is TGTGCCAGCAGAATAGCGGGGGGCCTAGAAACCCAGTACTTC.

This clonotype was observed many times. CDR3: CASSLGDPRETQYF. DNA of the CDR3: TGTGCCAGCAGCTTGGGGGACCCCCGGGAGACCCAGTACTTC. The V and J genes are TRBV7-2 and TRBJ2-5; D may correspond to TRBD1 or TRBD2 (5 bases each). This CDR3 is built from 14 residues. V was trimmed by 3 bases and J by 5 bases, leaving 13 bases between them. Germline values: CDR1 SGHTA, CDR2 FQGNSA.

This clonotype was detected a few times. The genes are TRBV20-1 and TRBJ2-3, with 12 bases that match TRBD2. With 3 bases clipped from V and 4 bases from J, the junction kept 8 bases outside the gene matches. The CDR3 spans 16 residues. Germline CDR1 and CDR2: DFQATT and SNEGSKA (reference sequence). The CDR3 nucleotides are TGCAGTGCTAGCCCTAGCGGGGGGGCACGCCCAGATACGCAGTATTTT. It translates to CSASPSGGARPDTQYF.

The rearrangement joins TRBV11-2 to TRBJ1-1; a possible D gene is TRBD1 (5 bases). Per germline, CDR1 SGHAT and CDR2 FQNNGV. This CDR3 spans 14 amino acids. V was shortened by 3 bases and J by 4 bases, with 12 bases between the two germline ends. This chain's CDR3 is CASSFGGGGTEAFF. CDR3 bases: TGTGCCAGCAGCTTCGGTGGGGGGGGCACTGAAGCTTTCTTT.

The chain has TRBV30 and TRBJ2-1, with a weak D call TRBD1 (6 bases). Per germline, CDR1 GTSNPN and CDR2 SVGIG (reference sequence). Trimming removed 2 bases at V and 4 bases at J, with 9 bases between. The CDR3 length is 13 residues. CDR3 bases: TGTGCCTGGAGTCCCGACAGGTACAATGAGCAGTTCTTC. It yields the protein CAWSPDRYNEQFF.

This clonotype was seen a few times. V is TRBV4-3 and J is TRBJ1-3, with a tentative D call TRBD1 (5 bases). Germline assignment: CDR1 LGHNA and CDR2 YSLEER. The CDR3 extends over 16 amino acids. V was clipped by 3 bases and J by 0 bases, with 12 bases between them. Here the CDR3 reads CASSHRGVSSGNTIYF. CDR3 DNA: TGCGCCAGCAGCCACCGGGGCGTCAGCTCTGGAAACACCATATATTTT.